These T cell receptor beta chains were read from a single sample in a study of beta chain features in type 1 diabetes. Repertoires were generated with immunoSEQ multiplex PCR, while TCRdb's copy carries only in-frame clones and drops some. The sample gives 250,000 to 350,000 clones, approximately 10% of which show up once; 0.015% to 0.02% is in the top ten. Sequencing was performed on naive CD4+ T cells from blood. Source of these receptors: a woman aged 30 to 39 in good health. The CDR3 runs from the conserved cysteine through the conserved F or W. The order of the fields is D gene, clone size, J gene, V gene, CDR3 protein, CDR3 DNA. The D gene is left open where the match is weak. Not every row has a clone size; where given, it reads once, few, many or a size class.

TRBD1 | few | TRBJ2-2 | TRBV4-3 | CASSQLMAGGNTGELFF | TGCGCCAGCAGCCAACTAATGGCAGGGGGGAACACCGGGGAGCTGTTTTTT
TRBD1 | few | TRBJ1-2 | TRBV7-2 | CASSIQGGGYTF | TGTGCCAGCAGTATACAGGGGGGTGGCTACACCTTC
TRBD2 | . | TRBJ2-1 | TRBV27 | CASSSHLGSGSAYNEQFF | TGTGCCAGCAGTTCCCATCTAGGTAGCGGGAGCGCCTACAATGAGCAGTTCTTC
. | few | TRBJ1-1 | TRBV4-2 | CASSQGGQGTSKTEAFF | TGTGCCAGCAGCCAAGGAGGGCAGGGGACGAGTAAAACTGAAGCTTTCTTT
TRBD1 | . | TRBJ2-5 | TRBV7-9 | CASRLTGVAQETQYF | TGTGCCAGCAGGTTAACAGGGGTCGCACAAGAGACCCAGTACTTC
TRBD2 | few | TRBJ2-7 | TRBV30 | CAWSVIGGRAEQYF | TGTGCCTGGAGTGTGATAGGCGGGAGGGCCGAGCAGTACTTC
TRBD2 | few | TRBJ2-1 | TRBV28 | CASSSTSGSSWGNEQFF | TGTGCCAGCAGTTCGACTAGCGGGAGCTCATGGGGAAATGAGCAGTTCTTC
TRBD2 | . | TRBJ2-1 | TRBV28 | CATISVGLAGSEQFF | TGTGCCACCATATCCGTGGGACTAGCGGGAAGTGAGCAGTTCTTC
TRBD2 | . | TRBJ2-1 | TRBV29-1 | CSAERSGGRSYNEQFF | TGCAGCGCCGAACGGAGCGGGGGTCGCTCCTACAATGAGCAGTTCTTC
TRBD2 | few | TRBJ2-1 | TRBV28 | CARLPGLAGNVAYEQFF | TGTGCCAGACTACCGGGACTAGCGGGGAATGTTGCCTATGAGCAGTTCTTC
. | . | TRBJ1-5 | TRBV6-1 | CASSDPGSNQPQHF | TGTGCCAGCAGTGACCCCGGGAGCAATCAGCCCCAGCATTTT
TRBD1 | few | TRBJ1-1 | TRBV18 | CASSPRQGDGSGKNTEAFF | TGTGCCAGCTCACCCCGACAGGGGGACGGGTCGGGGAAAAACACTGAAGCTTTCTTT
TRBD2 | . | TRBJ2-1 | TRBV6-5 | CATIGLGGLNEQFF | TGTGCCACCATCGGACTAGGTGGATTGAATGAGCAGTTCTTC
TRBD2 | . | TRBJ2-7 | TRBV2 | CASSAGLAASYEQYF | TGTGCCAGCAGTGCCGGACTAGCGGCTTCCTACGAGCAGTACTTC
TRBD1 | . | TRBJ2-5 | TRBV11-2 | CASSRQGQETQYF | TGTGCCAGCAGCCGACAGGGGCAAGAGACCCAGTACTTC
TRBD1 | few | TRBJ2-7 | TRBV11-1 | CASSLDRGRENEQYF | TGTGCCAGCAGCTTAGACAGGGGGCGCGAGAACGAGCAGTACTTC
. | few | TRBJ2-3 | TRBV7-6 | CASSSPTAADTQYF | TGTGCCAGCAGCTCTCCTACCGCGGCAGATACGCAGTATTTT
. | few | TRBJ1-2 | TRBV27 | CASSPGLAVGYTF | TGTGCCAGCAGTCCGGGTCTGGCTGTTGGCTACACCTTC
TRBD1 | . | TRBJ1-2 | TRBV19 | CASIRTGTNYGYTF | TGTGCCAGTATTAGGACAGGGACGAACTATGGCTACACCTTC
. | . | TRBJ1-5 | TRBV7-2 | CASSLLGPKGGGRNQPQHF | TGTGCCAGCAGCCTACTCGGGCCGAAGGGAGGGGGACGCAATCAGCCCCAGCATTTT
TRBD2 | few | TRBJ2-1 | TRBV7-7 | CASSLAGSYNEQFF | TGTGCTAGCAGCTTAGCGGGCAGCTACAATGAGCAGTTCTTC
TRBD2 | . | TRBJ2-2 | TRBV18 | CASSPELAGSTGELFF | TGTGCCAGCTCACCGGAACTAGCGGGAAGTACCGGGGAGCTGTTTTTT
. | few | TRBJ1-4 | TRBV7-9 | CASSPSREGKLFF | TGTGCCAGCAGCCCCTCTAGGGAGGGAAAACTGTTTTTT
TRBD2 | few | TRBJ2-1 | TRBV11-2 | CASNPGGAEQFF | TGTGCCAGCAACCCGGGGGGGGCTGAGCAGTTCTTC
. | . | TRBJ2-5 | TRBV14 | CASSQDVFSETQYF | TGTGCCAGCAGCCAAGACGTCTTCTCAGAGACCCAGTACTTC
TRBD2 | few | TRBJ2-1 | TRBV7-3 | CASRYSGSGEQFF | TGTGCCAGCAGGTATAGCGGGAGTGGTGAGCAGTTCTTC
TRBD2 | . | TRBJ2-1 | TRBV28 | CASSLGSVGGSWEQFF | TGTGCCAGCAGCCTCGGCTCTGTGGGAGGGTCGTGGGAGCAGTTCTTC
TRBD1 | few | TRBJ2-4 | TRBV28 | CASSLFGTGGNIQYF | TGTGCCAGCAGTTTGTTCGGGACAGGGGGAAACATTCAGTACTTC
TRBD1 | few | TRBJ1-1 | TRBV30 | CAWSKQGQNTEAFF | TGTGCCTGGAGTAAACAGGGGCAGAACACTGAAGCTTTCTTT
. | . | TRBJ2-1 | TRBV4-3 | CASSQRNRGGSYNEQFF | TGCGCCAGCAGCCAACGAAACAGGGGGGGGTCCTACAATGAGCAGTTCTTC
TRBD1 | few | TRBJ2-2 | TRBV6-5 | CASRNRGSGGELFF | TGTGCCAGCAGGAACAGGGGCTCGGGGGGGGAGCTGTTTTTT
TRBD1 | . | TRBJ2-6 | TRBV4-2 | CASSGGTGGPSGANVLTF | TGTGCCAGCAGCGGTGGAACAGGGGGCCCCTCTGGGGCCAACGTCCTGACTTTC
TRBD2 | few | TRBJ2-5 | TRBV7-6 | CASSLTSTSGGRTQYF | TGTGCCAGCAGCCTCACGTCGACTAGCGGGGGGCGTACCCAGTACTTC
. | many | TRBJ2-1 | TRBV29-1 | CSVEGSVNEQFF | TGCAGCGTTGAAGGTAGCGTCAATGAGCAGTTCTTC
TRBD1 | . | TRBJ2-5 | TRBV5-6 | CASSSGQGVFRETQYF | TGTGCCAGCAGCTCCGGACAGGGGGTATTTAGGGAGACCCAGTACTTC
TRBD1 | few | TRBJ2-7 | TRBV7-9 | CASSFPDRGSEQYF | TGTGCCAGCAGCTTTCCGGACAGGGGGTCGGAGCAGTACTTC
. | few | TRBJ2-5 | TRBV5-1 | CASRRVEVETQYF | TGCGCCAGTCGTCGCGTAGAGGTAGAGACCCAGTACTTC
TRBD2 | few | TRBJ2-1 | TRBV11-3 | CASSVAGDRAYNEQFF | TGTGCCAGCAGCGTAGCGGGAGACCGCGCCTACAATGAGCAGTTCTTC
TRBD1 | few | TRBJ2-7 | TRBV28 | CASSPGGASYEQYF | TGTGCCAGCAGTCCAGGGGGCGCGTCCTACGAGCAGTACTTC
. | . | TRBJ1-2 | TRBV2 | CASSEQGPASGYTF | TGTGCCAGCAGTGAGCAGGGCCCAGCCAGTGGCTACACCTTC
. | few | TRBJ2-4 | TRBV6-5 | CASSYDFGQGNIQYF | TGTGCCAGCAGTTACGATTTCGGACAAGGGAACATTCAGTACTTC
TRBD2 | few | TRBJ2-7 | TRBV4-2 | CASSQETSGVYEQYF | TGTGCCAGCAGCCAAGAGACTAGCGGGGTCTACGAGCAGTACTTC
TRBD1 | . | TRBJ2-7 | TRBV28 | CASSPRDRFSYEQYF | TGTGCCAGCAGCCCCCGGGACAGGTTCTCCTACGAGCAGTACTTC
TRBD2 | few | TRBJ2-1 | TRBV4-2 | CASSQDPLGLAGVNEQFF | TGTGCCAGCAGCCAGGACCCCCTAGGACTAGCGGGAGTCAATGAGCAGTTCTTC
. | few | TRBJ2-1 | TRBV30 | CAWSGRDSYNEQFF | TGTGCCTGGAGTGGGAGGGACTCCTACAATGAGCAGTTCTTC
. | . | TRBJ2-5 | TRBV10-3 | CATKIALKETQYF | TGTGCCACAAAGATAGCGCTTAAAGAGACCCAGTACTTC
. | few | TRBJ2-1 | TRBV15 | CATSTQGPLNEQFF | TGTGCCACCAGCACCCAGGGCCCCCTCAATGAGCAGTTCTTC
. | . | TRBJ2-3 | TRBV4-3 | CASSHQVADTQYF | TGCGCCAGCAGCCATCAAGTAGCAGATACGCAGTATTTT
. | few | TRBJ2-1 | TRBV29-1 | CSVDPGRANEQFF | TGCAGCGTTGACCCGGGCAGGGCGAATGAGCAGTTCTTC
. | few | TRBJ1-1 | TRBV6-5 | CASNGGTEAFF | TGTGCCAGCAATGGAGGAACTGAAGCTTTCTTT
. | . | TRBJ2-7 | TRBV29-1 | CSVGGGWDVSYEQYF | TGCAGCGTCGGTGGGGGGTGGGACGTCTCCTACGAGCAGTACTTC
TRBD2 | . | TRBJ2-5 | TRBV11-3 | CASSESGIVTQYF | TGTGCCAGTTCAGAAAGCGGGATTGTGACCCAGTACTTC
TRBD1 | . | TRBJ2-7 | TRBV5-6 | CASSLVIGTDYSYEQYF | TGTGCCAGCAGCTTAGTAATTGGGACAGATTACTCCTACGAGCAGTACTTC
. | . | TRBJ2-4 | TRBV6-6 | CASSSPELAKNIQYF | TGTGCCAGCAGTTCCCCGGAGCTAGCCAAAAACATTCAGTACTTC